Many counts were recorded for the clone carrying this T cell receptor (beta chain). V lost 4 bases, J lost 4 bases, and 8 bases lay in between. The CDR3 totals 13 residues. This record belongs to a study of T cells in Graves' hyperthyroidism and ophthalmopathy. Graves' hyperthyroidism qualified as stable when ophthalmopathy did not progress within 18 months. RNA transcripts served as the template for amplifying TCR beta CDR3 regions. HTBI primers were used for first-round RT-PCR of the TCR CDR3. Via MiXCR, TCRdb re-called the multiplex PCR reads, giving one row per CDR3 protein. The sample lists about 550,000 distinct CDR3 sequences; roughly 20% were seen once.

This TCR derives from a man aged 18 to 30 with Graves' hyperthyroidism. Sequenced input: blood. The chain has TRBV12-3 or TRBV12-4 and TRBJ1-3; D not resolved. The CDR3 nucleotides read TGTGCCAGCAGTTCTCCTCCAGGAAACACCATATATTTT. It codes for CASSSPPGNTIYF.